The clone carrying this T cell receptor (beta chain) was recorded once. These data come from a study of blood T cell repertoires in COVID-19. Study background: COVID-19 samples collected from the United States, Italy and Spain covered acute and convalescent phases. In each case, the material was cDNA or gDNA derived from T cells, B-cell-depleted T cells, or PBMCs.

The CDR3 has 12 amino acids. Germline CDR1 is SGHRS and CDR2 is YFSETQ. V was clipped by 5 bases and J by 4 bases; unmatched bases: 2. Original data processing: Reference gene primer amplification gave nucleated cell count estimates. Libraries were prepared by immunoSEQ multiplex PCR; TCRdb keeps only in-frame clonotypes and omits some of them. The DNA gave D and trimming, while V, J and clone size come from that table. There are about 100,000 clones in the sample; more than 85% occur only once, and 7% to 9% lies in the top ten. The TCR sequence derives from a man aged 30-40 years in a cohort sampled during active COVID-19. The chain combines TRBV5-1 with TRBJ1-1, with 7 positions matching TRBD1. Input material: peripheral blood. CDR3 residues: CASRQGFTEAFF. The CDR3 DNA reads TGCGCCAGCAGACAGGGGTTCACTGAAGCTTTCTTT. Looking up the rest from reference TRBV5-1 and TRBJ1-1 gives the full variable domain: KAGVTQTPRYLIKTRGQQVTLSCSPISGHRSVSWYQQTPGQGLQFLFEYFSETQRNKGNFPGRFSGRQFSNSRSEMNVSTLELGDSALYLCASRQGFTEAFFGQGTRLTVV.